This TCR beta chain was sequenced in a study of cytomegalovirus exposure and HLA in healthy donors (dated by TCRdb to between 2016 and 2019). For context, the study as a whole: In an earlier analysis of approximately 640 of the donors, 276 Gb of sequence data and approximately 100 million unique TCR beta sequences from about 179 million T cells were reported. To predict cytomegalovirus infection status, the study brought together high-throughput TCR immunosequencing, statistical association of individual TCRs with disease status, and machine learning. To study patterns of TCR occurrence, a later analysis re-analyzed previously published TCR beta repertoires from 666 donors and added high-resolution HLA genotyping. About 300 gigabases of sequencing data and around 85 million unique TCR sequences made up an early release that covered over 550 HLA-typed donors. Among some 400 genotyped donors of the cohort, an average of roughly 230,000 unique TCR beta nucleotide sequences was sequenced per donor, of which about 19% were non-productive. Using immunosequencing, the study profiled T cell repertoires from fewer than 700 subjects and related those repertoires to cytomegalovirus serostatus. An earlier analysis of about 600 of the donors used high-throughput TCR beta sequencing to judge whether each TCR beta V gene segment behaved as functional or pseudogenic. Rather than drawing on any new phenotypic data, the later analysis identified candidate immune exposures from TCR beta sequences and the way those sequences occurred across donors. Because of strong linkage in the cohort, roughly five DR-DQ haplotypes were treated as single units for association and clustering. The study aimed to test whether cataloging public T cell receptors could reveal signatures of past pathogen exposure. Donor age, sex, ethnicity and CMV serostatus were compiled together with the repertoire data. Among the roughly 400 genotyped donors, around 81% belonged to the genetic ancestry cluster associated with self-reported Caucasian donors. Typing coverage varied by locus: roughly 629-640 donors for A, B, C, DRB1 and DQB1; under 550 for DQA1; 606 for DPA1; around 450 for DPB1. Class I and class II HLA loci were covered by the typing at four-digit resolution. All discovery cohort repertoires had been generated using a single sequencing platform. In addition to the first cohort of 650 to 800 subjects, a separate validation cohort of 130 or so different subjects was used. Genome-wide SNP genotypes for about 55% of the roughly 670 donors were used in a later genetic analysis, which treated that subset as a discovery cohort. Beyond this particular receptor, the publication reports: Several of the top co-occurrence clusters appeared to be linked to parvovirus B19, influenza, CMV and Epstein-Barr virus, according to a later analysis. In vitro tests confirmed that a few of the cytomegalovirus-associated TCR beta chains recognize cytomegalovirus antigens. In a later analysis, HLA-associated TCR beta chains were found to be more clonally expanded and to have lower generation probabilities than equally common non-associated chains. When HLA alleles, especially DR and DQ, strongly co-occurred, TCR associations were difficult to assign to individual alleles. Specific HLA alleles were associated with 15,000 to 20,000 TCR beta sequences at a false discovery rate of 0.05 in a later analysis. A later analysis found that most CMV-associated TCR beta chains appeared HLA-restricted, with HLA associations seemingly driven largely by CMV exposure. The only immune exposure information available for the cohort was CMV serostatus. The cohort was sequenced for TCR beta chains only, and without alpha or paired-chain data the features that could be detected were limited. Because counts were too low, around 18 rarely observed V segments, including chromosome 9 orphons, were left out of the earlier analysis of approximately 500 of the donors. Because the 87-base-pair reads could not distinguish some IMGT-functional V segments, including TRBV6-2 and TRBV6-3, those segments were excluded. In both the original and validation cohorts, the classifier was reported to diagnose cytomegalovirus status with high specificity and sensitivity. In an earlier analysis of 587 of the donors, most TCR beta V segments appeared in productive rearrangements about 87% or about 30% of the time, broadly matching IMGT annotations. In a later genetic analysis, a missense DCLRE1C variant was associated with V-gene and J-gene trimming of TCR beta chains, and the association was replicated in an independent cohort. While some public TCRs were present in many individuals, most TCR sequences turned up only very rarely across donors. A cluster of highly shared sequence variants was judged likely to be a technical artifact of the sequencing pipeline. Correlated functional status among segregating V segments might reflect linkage disequilibrium, but an unknown experimental factor could not be ruled out. The presence/absence analyses assumed that sequencing depth was roughly uniform across donors, and that assumption may not be true. The authors suggested that the approach could potentially be generalized to other disease states and immunological phenotypes. A later genetic analysis reported fewer N-insertions in productive TCRs among donors in an Asian-associated ancestry cluster than the approximately 700-donor mean. A total of about 150 TCR beta chains were listed by the study as associated with cytomegalovirus. A further reported finding was that TCR beta sequences accurately predicted the HLA-A and HLA-B alleles for most subjects in the first cohort. Because HLA typing was unavailable for some donors at each locus, only the typed subset was used in association tests. In a later analysis, the rate of TCR association differed among HLA loci, with DRB1 alleles having the most associated TCRs and HLA-C alleles having the fewest.

As concerns this clone: Which antigen it targets is not known. Base qualities are not provided; no much larger clone lies one nucleotide away.

Libraries were prepared through the immunoSEQ multiplex PCR assay. A mixture of 60 forward primers for TCR Vbeta segments and 13 reverse primers for TCR Jbeta segments was used in the multiplex PCR. The CDR3 region of rearranged TCR beta genes was amplified from genomic DNA by a multiplex PCR assay. The Illumina HiSeq System was used to sequence the amplified TCR beta libraries as 87-base-pair reads. As for the original processing: A later analysis counted around 72 million unique TCR beta chains across the 600 to 850 repertoires, and around 9.9 million of these chains were shared by at least two donors. To remove PCR and sequencing errors, raw reads were error-corrected and collapsed into unique sequences using a nearest-neighbor algorithm that merged closely related sequences. CDR3 sequences were aligned to IMGT reference sequences to assign V, D and J gene segments. Each retained sequence needed at least a six-nucleotide match to both a V gene segment and a J gene segment. Rearrangements were called productive when the CDR3 lacked stop codons and stayed in frame with V and J; all others were non-productive. CDR3 was defined by IMGT convention, running from the second conserved V-encoded cysteine to the conserved J-encoded phenylalanine. In an earlier analysis of around 600 of the donors, sequences lacking an unambiguous match to a single V gene segment were excluded. An earlier analysis of several hundred of the donors classified V segments as functional when productive rearrangements were above 56.7% and as segregating when the standard deviation between donors was above 5%. A statistical classification framework was built to diagnose cytomegalovirus status from the catalog of TCR beta chain sequences. In a later analysis, TCR nucleotide sequences were compared against IMGT/GENE-DB human TR gene sequences so that V and J genes could be assigned. The TCRdist pipeline was used in a later analysis to assign CDR3 sequences and most-parsimonious VDJ recombination scenarios. In a later analysis, each TCR beta chain was defined by its CDR3 amino acid sequence together with its V-gene family, and reads lacking a unique V-gene family were excluded. As a way to deal with suspected cross-contamination and a sequencing artifact, a later analysis dropped approximately 590 nucleotide sequences that were highly shared and had low generation probability. For each public chain, a later analysis derived a clonal expansion index from normalized ranks of inferred template counts within each repertoire. A later analysis computed generation probabilities with a VDJ recombination model fitted to out-of-frame rearrangements, and checked the results against IGoR. In a later analysis, TCR-TCR, TCR-HLA and TCR-CMV co-occurrence was scored with hypergeometric tests, and a repertoire-size bias correction was applied to TCR pairs. In a later analysis, false discovery rates were estimated by permuting HLA or CMV assignments 20 times. In a later analysis, co-occurring TCRs were grouped using DBSCAN, and TCRdist sequence similarity was added for clustering within HLA-allele-positive subsets. Repertoires with fewer than 30,000 or more than 120,000 public chains, plus five repertoires with anomalous nucleotide sharing, were excluded from co-occurrence clustering. TCRdb's version of the immuneACCESS table is confined to in-frame rearrangements and falls short of the full clone set. An unresolved V gene accounts for under half of the shortfall where checked; the remainder is of unknown origin. The DNA was the basis for D and trimming; V, J and clone size are from that table. Counted in this sample were about 180,000 clones; roughly 77% of them appeared once. Over 2% of the sample is held by the ten biggest clonotypes.

The germline V gene (reference sequence) yields LNHNV for CDR1 and YYDKDF for CDR2. At the junction V is shortened by 0 bases and J by 10 bases, with 12 bases in between. The CDR3 starts with the cysteine, ends with the phenylalanine, and has 13 residues. Only CDR3 DNA is held: 39 bases, read in frame from base 1. The cohort was made up of under 800 healthy bone marrow donors. At the time of sampling, all cohort members were nominally healthy, though unrecorded immune exposures were likely present. The donor tested CMV seropositive and was one of the 289 seropositive cohort members. A peripheral blood sample was provided by each donor, and peripheral blood mononuclear cells were used for TCR beta sequencing. The Qiagen DNeasy Blood Extraction Kit was used to extract genomic DNA from the blood cell samples.

Here the chain combines TRBV15 and TRBJ1-2; no D gene can be assigned with confidence. The sequenced material came from PBMCs. The TCR sequence derives from a woman aged 25 to 45 in good health and CMV-seropositive. The sequenced DNA: TGTGCCACCAGCAGAGATCGAGGGAGGTTCTACACCTTC. It translates to CATSRDRGRFYTF.